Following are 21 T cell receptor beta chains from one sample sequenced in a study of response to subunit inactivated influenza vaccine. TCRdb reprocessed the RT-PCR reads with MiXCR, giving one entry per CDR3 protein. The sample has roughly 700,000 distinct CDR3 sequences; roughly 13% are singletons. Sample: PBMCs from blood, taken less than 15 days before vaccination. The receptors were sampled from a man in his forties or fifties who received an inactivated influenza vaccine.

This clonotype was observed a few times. As DNA, the CDR3 is TGCGCCAGCAGCCAAGGGGACAGGAGCTATGGCTACACCTTC. Encoded protein: CASSQGDRSYGYTF. The chain recombines TRBV4-3 with TRBJ1-2, with 8 bases matching TRBD1. Germline CDR1 and CDR2: LGHNA and YSLEER. This CDR3 contains 14 residues. The J segment lost 4 bases and the V segment lost 1 base, leaving 2 bases of the junction unmatched.

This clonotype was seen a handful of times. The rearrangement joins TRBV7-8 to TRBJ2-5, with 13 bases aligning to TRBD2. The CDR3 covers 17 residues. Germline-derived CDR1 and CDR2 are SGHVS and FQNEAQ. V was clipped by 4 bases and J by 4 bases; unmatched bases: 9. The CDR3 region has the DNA TGTGCCAGCAGCTCTTACAGACTAGCGGGGGGCGTAGAGACCCAGTACTTC. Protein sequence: CASSSYRLAGGVETQYF.

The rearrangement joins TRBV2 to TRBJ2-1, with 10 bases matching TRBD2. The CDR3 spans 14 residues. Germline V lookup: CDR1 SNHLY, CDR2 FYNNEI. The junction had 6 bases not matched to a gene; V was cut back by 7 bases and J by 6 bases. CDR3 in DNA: TGTGCCAGCAAGCTAGCGGGAGTAGCCAATGAGCAGTTCTTC. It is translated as CASKLAGVANEQFF.

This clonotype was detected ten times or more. CDR3 in amino acids: CASSLGTGAPYTQYF. The CDR3 DNA is TGTGCCAGCAGTTTAGGGACAGGGGCGCCCTATACGCAGTATTTT. V is TRBV12-3 or TRBV12-4 and J is TRBJ2-3; 9 bases agree with TRBD1. The CDR3 is 15 residues long. Trimming removed 1 base from V and 7 bases from J; junction bases left unmatched: 6.

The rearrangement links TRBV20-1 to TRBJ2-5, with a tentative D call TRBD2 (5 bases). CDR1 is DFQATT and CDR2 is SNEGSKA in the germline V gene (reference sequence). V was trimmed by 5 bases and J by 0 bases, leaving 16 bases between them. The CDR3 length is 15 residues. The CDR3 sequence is CSARADRANQETQYF. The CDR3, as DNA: TGCAGTGCTCGAGCGGATCGGGCCAACCAAGAGACCCAGTACTTC.

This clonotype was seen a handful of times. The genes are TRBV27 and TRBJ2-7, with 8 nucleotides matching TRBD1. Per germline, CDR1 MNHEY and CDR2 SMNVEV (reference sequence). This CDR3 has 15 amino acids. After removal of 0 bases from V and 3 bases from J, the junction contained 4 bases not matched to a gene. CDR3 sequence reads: CASSLSGQGFYEQYF. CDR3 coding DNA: TGTGCCAGCAGTTTATCCGGACAGGGCTTCTACGAGCAGTACTTC.

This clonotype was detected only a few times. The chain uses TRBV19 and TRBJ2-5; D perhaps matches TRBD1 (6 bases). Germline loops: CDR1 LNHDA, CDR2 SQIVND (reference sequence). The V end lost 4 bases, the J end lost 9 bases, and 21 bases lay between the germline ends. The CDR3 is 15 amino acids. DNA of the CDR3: TGTGCCAGTAGTACTGGACAAATTTCCCAGGGGTCCCAGTACTTC. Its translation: CASSTGQISQGSQYF.

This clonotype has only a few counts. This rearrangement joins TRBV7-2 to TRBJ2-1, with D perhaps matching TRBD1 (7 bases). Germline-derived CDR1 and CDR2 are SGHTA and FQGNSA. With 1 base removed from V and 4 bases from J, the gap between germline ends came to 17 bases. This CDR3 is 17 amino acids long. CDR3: CASSLVGTQGGYNEQFF. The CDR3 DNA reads TGTGCCAGCAGCTTAGTCGGGACGCAGGGGGGATACAATGAGCAGTTCTTC.

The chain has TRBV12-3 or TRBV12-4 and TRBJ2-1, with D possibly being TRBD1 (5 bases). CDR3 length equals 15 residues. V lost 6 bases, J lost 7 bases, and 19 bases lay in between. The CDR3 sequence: CASSLGAGFMNEQFF. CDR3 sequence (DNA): TGTGCCAGCAGCCTAGGGGCAGGGTTCATGAATGAGCAGTTCTTC.

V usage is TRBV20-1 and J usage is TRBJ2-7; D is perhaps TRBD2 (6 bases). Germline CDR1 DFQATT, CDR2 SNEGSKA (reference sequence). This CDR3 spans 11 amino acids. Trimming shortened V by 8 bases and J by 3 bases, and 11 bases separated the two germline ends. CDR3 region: CSLIGGYEQYF. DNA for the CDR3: TGCAGTCTAATCGGGGGCTACGAGCAGTACTTC.

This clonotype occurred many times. Here the CDR3 reads CSARDSGHFSYEQYF. The CDR3 coding sequence is TGCAGTGCTAGAGATTCCGGACATTTCTCCTACGAGCAGTACTTC. V gene TRBV20-1 combines with J gene TRBJ2-7; weak D call: TRBD1 (5 bases). Per the germline V gene, CDR1 is DFQATT and CDR2 is SNEGSKA (reference sequence). V was cut by 0 bases and J by 0 bases, with 12 bases left in between. The CDR3 sequence is 15 residues long.

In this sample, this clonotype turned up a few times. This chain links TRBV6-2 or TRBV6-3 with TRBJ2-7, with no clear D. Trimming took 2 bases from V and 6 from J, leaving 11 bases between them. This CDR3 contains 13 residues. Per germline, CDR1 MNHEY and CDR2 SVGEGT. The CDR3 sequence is CASSYIGRSEQYF. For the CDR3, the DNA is TGTGCCAGCAGTTACATAGGTCGTAGCGAGCAGTACTTC.

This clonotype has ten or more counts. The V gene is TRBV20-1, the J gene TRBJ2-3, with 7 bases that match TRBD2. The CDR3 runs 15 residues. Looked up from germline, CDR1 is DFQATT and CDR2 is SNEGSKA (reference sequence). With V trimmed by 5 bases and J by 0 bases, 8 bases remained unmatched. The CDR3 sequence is CSAGSSRGSTDTQYF. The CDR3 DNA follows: TGCAGTGCTGGGTCCTCGCGGGGGAGCACAGATACGCAGTATTTT.

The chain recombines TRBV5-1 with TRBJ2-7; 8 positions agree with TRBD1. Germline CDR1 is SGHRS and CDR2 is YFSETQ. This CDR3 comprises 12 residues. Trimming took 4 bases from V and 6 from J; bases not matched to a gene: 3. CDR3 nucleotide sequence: TGCGCCAGCAGCCGCAGGGGGCTCGAGCAGTACTTC. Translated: CASSRRGLEQYF.

CDR3 amino acids: CASRHAGTGGNEKLFF. CDR3 coding DNA: TGTGCCAGCAGACACGCCGGGACAGGGGGGAATGAAAAACTGTTTTTT. The rearrangement uses TRBV3-1 and TRBJ1-4; TRBD1 matches at 11 bases. Losses at the gene ends were 6 bases for V and 5 bases for J; bases not matched to a gene: 8. Per germline, CDR1 LGHDT and CDR2 YNNKEL (reference sequence). This CDR3 region has 16 residues.

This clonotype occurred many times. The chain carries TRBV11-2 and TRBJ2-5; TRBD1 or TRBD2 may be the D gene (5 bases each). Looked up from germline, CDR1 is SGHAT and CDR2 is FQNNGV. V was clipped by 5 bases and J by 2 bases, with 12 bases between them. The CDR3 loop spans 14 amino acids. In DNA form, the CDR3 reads TGTGCCAGCAGCGCTCGGGACGGACAAGAGACCCAGTACTTC. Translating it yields CASSARDGQETQYF.

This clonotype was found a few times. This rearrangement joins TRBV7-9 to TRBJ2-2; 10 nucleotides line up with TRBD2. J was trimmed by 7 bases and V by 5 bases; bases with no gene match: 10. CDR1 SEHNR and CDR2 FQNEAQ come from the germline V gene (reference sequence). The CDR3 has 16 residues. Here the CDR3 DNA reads TGTGCCAGCAGCGCCAGCGGGAGGGCCGCTAACGGGGAGCTGTTTTTT. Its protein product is CASSASGRAANGELFF.

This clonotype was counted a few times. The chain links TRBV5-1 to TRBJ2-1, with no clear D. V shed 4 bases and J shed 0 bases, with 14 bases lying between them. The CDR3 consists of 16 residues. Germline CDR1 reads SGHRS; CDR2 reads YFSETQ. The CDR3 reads CASSRPGVSSYNEQFF. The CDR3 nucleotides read TGCGCCAGCAGCCGCCCAGGTGTGAGCTCCTACAATGAGCAGTTCTTC. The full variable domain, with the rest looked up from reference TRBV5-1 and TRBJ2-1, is KAGVTQTPRYLIKTRGQQVTLSCSPISGHRSVSWYQQTPGQGLQFLFEYFSETQRNKGNFPGRFSGRQFSNSRSEMNVSTLELGDSALYLCASSRPGVSSYNEQFFGPGTRLTVL.

The CDR3 DNA reads TGTGCCAGCAGCCCCCCCTCCGACAGGGCGGATGAGCAGTTCTTC. As protein: CASSPPSDRADEQFF. The J gene is TRBJ2-1, the V gene TRBV7-9; TRBD1 matches 7 bases. Trimming removed 5 bases from V and 8 bases from J; junction bases left unmatched: 12. The CDR3 contains 15 residues. Germline lookup yields CDR1 SEHNR and CDR2 FQNEAQ (reference sequence). The variable domain in full, with the rest retrieved from reference TRBV7-9 and TRBJ2-1, is DTGVSQNPRHKITKRGQNVTFRCDPISEHNRLYWYRQTLGQGPEFLTYFQNEAQLEKSRLLSDRFSAERPKGSFSTLEIQRTEQGDSAMYLCASSPPSDRADEQFFGPGTRLTVL.

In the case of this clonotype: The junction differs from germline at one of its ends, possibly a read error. CDR3 DNA: TGTGCCACCAGCAGAGAGTACGCAGGGATAGGCACTGAATCTTTCTTT. It encodes CATSREYAGIGTESFF. The rearrangement links TRBV15 to TRBJ1-1, with a tentative D call TRBD1 (5 bases). Germline values: CDR1 LNHNV, CDR2 YYDKDF (reference sequence). The CDR3 sequence is 16 residues long. Variable domain in full (rest from reference TRBV15 and TRBJ1-1): DAMVIQNPRYQVTQFGKPVTLSCSQTLNHNVMYWYQQKSSQAPKLLFHYYDKDFNNEADTPDNFQSRRPNTSFCFLDIRSPGLGDTAMYLCATSREYAGIGTESFFGQGTRLTVV.

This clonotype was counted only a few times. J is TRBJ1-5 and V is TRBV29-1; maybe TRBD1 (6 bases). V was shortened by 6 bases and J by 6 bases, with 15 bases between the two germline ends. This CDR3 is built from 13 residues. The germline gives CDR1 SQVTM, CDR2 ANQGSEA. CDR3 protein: CSVGGGRGQPQHF. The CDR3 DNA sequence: TGCAGCGTAGGGGGAGGGAGAGGTCAGCCCCAGCATTTT.